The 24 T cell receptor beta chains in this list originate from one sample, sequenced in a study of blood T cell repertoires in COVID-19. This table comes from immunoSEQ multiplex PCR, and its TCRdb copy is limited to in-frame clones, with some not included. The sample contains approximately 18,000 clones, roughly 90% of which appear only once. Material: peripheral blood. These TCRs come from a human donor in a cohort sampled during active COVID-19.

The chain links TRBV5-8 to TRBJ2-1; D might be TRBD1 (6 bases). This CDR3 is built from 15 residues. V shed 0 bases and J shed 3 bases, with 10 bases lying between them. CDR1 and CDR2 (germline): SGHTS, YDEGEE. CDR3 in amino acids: CASSLGDKGYNEQFF. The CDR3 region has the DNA TGTGCCAGCAGCTTGGGGGACAAAGGCTACAATGAGCAGTTCTTC.

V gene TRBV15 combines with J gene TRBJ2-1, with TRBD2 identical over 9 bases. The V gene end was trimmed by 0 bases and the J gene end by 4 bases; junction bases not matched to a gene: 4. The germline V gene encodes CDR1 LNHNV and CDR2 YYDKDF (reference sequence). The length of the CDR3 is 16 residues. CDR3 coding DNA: TGTGCCACCAGCAGAGATCACACTAGCGGGTACAATGAGCAGTTCTTC. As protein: CATSRDHTSGYNEQFF.

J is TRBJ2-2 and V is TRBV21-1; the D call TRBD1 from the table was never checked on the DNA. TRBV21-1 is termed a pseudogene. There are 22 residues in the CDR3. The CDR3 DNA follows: TGTGCCAGCAACCCTAGGGTATCAACCGGGACAGGGAAGATGGCGATCGCCGGGGAGCTGTTTTTT. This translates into CASNPRVSTGTGKMAIAGELFF.

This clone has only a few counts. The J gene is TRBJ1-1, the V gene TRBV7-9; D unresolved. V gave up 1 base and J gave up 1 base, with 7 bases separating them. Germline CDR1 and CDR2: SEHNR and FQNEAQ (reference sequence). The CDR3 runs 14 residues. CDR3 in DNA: TGTGCCAGCAGCTTAGATGCAGGGAACACTGAAGCTTTCTTT. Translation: CASSLDAGNTEAFF.

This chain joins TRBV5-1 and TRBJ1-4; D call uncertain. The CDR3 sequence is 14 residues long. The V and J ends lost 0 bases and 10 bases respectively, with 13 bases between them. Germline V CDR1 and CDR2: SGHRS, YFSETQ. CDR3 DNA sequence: TGCGCCAGCAGCTTGGGTGAGGCCCGAGGAAAACTGTTTTTT. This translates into CASSLGEARGKLFF. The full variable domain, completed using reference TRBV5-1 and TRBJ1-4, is KAGVTQTPRYLIKTRGQQVTLSCSPISGHRSVSWYQQTPGQGLQFLFEYFSETQRNKGNFPGRFSGRQFSNSRSEMNVSTLELGDSALYLCASSLGEARGKLFFGSGTQLSVL.

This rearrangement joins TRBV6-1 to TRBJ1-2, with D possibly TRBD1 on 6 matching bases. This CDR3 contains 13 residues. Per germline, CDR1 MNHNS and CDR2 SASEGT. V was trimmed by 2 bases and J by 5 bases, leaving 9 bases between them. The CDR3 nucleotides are TGTGCCAGCAGTGAAAGGGGGTTTTATGGCTACACCTTC. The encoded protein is CASSERGFYGYTF.

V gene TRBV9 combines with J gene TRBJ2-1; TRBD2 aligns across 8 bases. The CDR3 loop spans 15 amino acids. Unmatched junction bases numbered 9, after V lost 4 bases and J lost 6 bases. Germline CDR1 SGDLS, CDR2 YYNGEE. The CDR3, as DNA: TGTGCCAGCAGCCAAAGCGGGGGTTCCGGCAATGAGCAGTTCTTC. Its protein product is CASSQSGGSGNEQFF.

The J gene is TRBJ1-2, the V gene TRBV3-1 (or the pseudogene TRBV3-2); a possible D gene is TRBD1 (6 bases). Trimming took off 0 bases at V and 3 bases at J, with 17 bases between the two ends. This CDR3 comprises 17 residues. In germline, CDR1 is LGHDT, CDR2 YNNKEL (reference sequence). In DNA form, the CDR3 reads TGTGCCAGCAGCCAAGAGGAGTTACAGGGAATTGACTATGGCTACACCTTC. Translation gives CASSQEELQGIDYGYTF.

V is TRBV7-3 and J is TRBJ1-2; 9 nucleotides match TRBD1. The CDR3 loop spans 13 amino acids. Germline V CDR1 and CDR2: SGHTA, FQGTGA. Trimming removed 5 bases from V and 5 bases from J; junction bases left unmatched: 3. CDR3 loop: CASSQGQGYGYTF. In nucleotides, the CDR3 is TGTGCCAGCAGCCAGGGACAGGGTTATGGCTACACCTTC.

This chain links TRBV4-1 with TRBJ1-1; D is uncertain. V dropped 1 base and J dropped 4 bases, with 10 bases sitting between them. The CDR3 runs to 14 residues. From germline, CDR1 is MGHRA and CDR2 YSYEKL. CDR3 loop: CASSQGVGSTEAFF. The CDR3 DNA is TGCGCCAGCAGCCAAGGGGTTGGGAGCACTGAAGCTTTCTTT.

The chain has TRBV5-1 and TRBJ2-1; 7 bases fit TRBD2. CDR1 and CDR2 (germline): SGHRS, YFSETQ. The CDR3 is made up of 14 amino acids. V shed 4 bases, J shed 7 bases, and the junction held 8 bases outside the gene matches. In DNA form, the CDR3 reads TGCGCCAGCAGCGGGGGGGACTGGCCGAATGAGCAGTTCTTC. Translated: CASSGGDWPNEQFF.

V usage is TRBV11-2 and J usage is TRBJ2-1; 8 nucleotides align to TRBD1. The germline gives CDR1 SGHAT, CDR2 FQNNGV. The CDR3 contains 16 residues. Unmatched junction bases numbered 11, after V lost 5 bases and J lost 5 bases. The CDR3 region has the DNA TGTGCCAGCAGCGTGACAGGGGCCTACTCTGACAATGAGCAGTTCTTC. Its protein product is CASSVTGAYSDNEQFF.

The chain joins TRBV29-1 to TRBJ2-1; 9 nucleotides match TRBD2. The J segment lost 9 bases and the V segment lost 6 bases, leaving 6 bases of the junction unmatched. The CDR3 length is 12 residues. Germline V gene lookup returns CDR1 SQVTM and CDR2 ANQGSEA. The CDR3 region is CSVALAGVEQFF. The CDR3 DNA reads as TGCAGCGTGGCTTTAGCGGGAGTTGAGCAGTTCTTC.

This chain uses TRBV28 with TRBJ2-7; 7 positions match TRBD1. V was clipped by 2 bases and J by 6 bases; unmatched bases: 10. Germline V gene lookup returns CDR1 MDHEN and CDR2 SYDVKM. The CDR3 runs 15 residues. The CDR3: CASSLNRGRVSEQYF. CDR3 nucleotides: TGTGCCAGCAGTTTAAACAGGGGCAGGGTAAGCGAGCAGTACTTC. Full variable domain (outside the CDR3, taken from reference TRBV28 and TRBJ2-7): DVKVTQSSRYLVKRTGEKVFLECVQDMDHENMFWYRQDPGLGLRLIYFSYDVKMKEKGDIPEGYSVSREKKERFSLILESASTNQTSMYLCASSLNRGRVSEQYFGPGTRLTVT.

CDR3 amino acids: CASRRTGGGNEQYF. The CDR3 DNA is TGTGCCAGCAGGCGGACAGGGGGCGGCAACGAGCAGTACTTC. This chain joins TRBV3-1 (or the pseudogene TRBV3-2) and TRBJ2-7; 11 bases fit TRBD1. The CDR3 is made up of 14 amino acids. V gave up 6 bases and J gave up 5 bases; unmatched junction bases: 6. Germline CDR1 reads LGHDT; CDR2 reads YNNKEL (reference sequence).

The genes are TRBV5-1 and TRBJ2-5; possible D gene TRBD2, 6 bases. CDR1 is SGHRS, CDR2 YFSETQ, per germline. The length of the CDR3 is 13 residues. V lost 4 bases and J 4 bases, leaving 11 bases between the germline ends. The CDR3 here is CASSPDGGETQYF. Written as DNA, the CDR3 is TGCGCCAGCAGCCCGGACGGGGGAGAGACCCAGTACTTC.

CDR3 sequence (DNA): TGCAGCGTTCCCGTGGGAGGGCATGGCGGGGAGCTGTTTTTT. Translated, it gives CSVPVGGHGGELFF. The chain combines TRBV29-1 with TRBJ2-2; 7 positions match TRBD2. V shed 5 bases and J 7 bases; nucleotides not matched to a gene: 10. CDR1 and CDR2 (germline): SQVTM, ANQGSEA. This CDR3 has 14 amino acids.

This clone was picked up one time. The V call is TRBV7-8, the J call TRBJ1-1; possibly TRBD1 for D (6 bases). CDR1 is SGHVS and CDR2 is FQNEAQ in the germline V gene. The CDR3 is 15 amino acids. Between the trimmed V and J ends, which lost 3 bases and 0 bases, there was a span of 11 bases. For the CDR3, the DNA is TGTGCCAGCAGCTTCGATGACAGGCTGAACACTGAAGCTTTCTTT. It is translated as CASSFDDRLNTEAFF. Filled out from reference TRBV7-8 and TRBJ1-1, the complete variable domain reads GAGVSQSPRYKVAKRGQDVALRCDPISGHVSLFWYQQALGQGPEFLTYFQNEAQLDKSGLPSDRFFAERPEGSVSTLKIQRTQQEDSAVYLCASSFDDRLNTEAFFGQGTRLTVV.

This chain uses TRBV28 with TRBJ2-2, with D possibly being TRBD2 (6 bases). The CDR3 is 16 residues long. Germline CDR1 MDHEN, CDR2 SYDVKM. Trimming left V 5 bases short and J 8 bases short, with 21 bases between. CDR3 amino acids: CASSTPGRVWGGELFF. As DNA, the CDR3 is TGTGCCAGCAGTACCCCCGGGAGAGTATGGGGGGGGGAGCTGTTTTTT. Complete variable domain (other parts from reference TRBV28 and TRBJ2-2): DVKVTQSSRYLVKRTGEKVFLECVQDMDHENMFWYRQDPGLGLRLIYFSYDVKMKEKGDIPEGYSVSREKKERFSLILESASTNQTSMYLCASSTPGRVWGGELFFGEGSRLTVL.

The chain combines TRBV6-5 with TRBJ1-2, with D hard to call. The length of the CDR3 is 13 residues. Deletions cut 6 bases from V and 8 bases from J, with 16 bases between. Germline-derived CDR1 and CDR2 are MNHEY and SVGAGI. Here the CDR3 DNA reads TGTGCCAGCAGCCGTAGGGAGGGAGGCGGCTACACCTTC. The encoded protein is CASSRREGGGYTF.

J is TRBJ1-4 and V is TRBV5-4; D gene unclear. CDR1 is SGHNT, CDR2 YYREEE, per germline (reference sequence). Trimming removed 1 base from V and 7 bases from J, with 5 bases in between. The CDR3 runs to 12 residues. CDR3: CASSLPGEKLFF. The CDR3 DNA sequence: TGTGCCAGCAGCTTGCCGGGTGAAAAACTGTTTTTT.

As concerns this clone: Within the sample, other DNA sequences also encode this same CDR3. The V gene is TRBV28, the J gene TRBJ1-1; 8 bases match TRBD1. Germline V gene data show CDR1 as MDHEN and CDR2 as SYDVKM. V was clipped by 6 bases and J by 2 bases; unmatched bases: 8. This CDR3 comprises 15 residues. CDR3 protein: CASSKQGGSNTEAFF. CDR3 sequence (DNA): TGTGCCAGCAGCAAACAGGGGGGTTCAAACACTGAAGCTTTCTTT.

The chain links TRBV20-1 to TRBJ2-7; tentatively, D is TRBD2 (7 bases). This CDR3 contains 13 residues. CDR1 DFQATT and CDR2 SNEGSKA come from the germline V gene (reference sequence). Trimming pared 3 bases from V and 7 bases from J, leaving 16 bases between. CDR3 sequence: CSASLLGGGEQYF. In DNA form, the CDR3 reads TGCAGTGCTAGTCTCCTAGGGGGAGGGGAGCAGTACTTC.

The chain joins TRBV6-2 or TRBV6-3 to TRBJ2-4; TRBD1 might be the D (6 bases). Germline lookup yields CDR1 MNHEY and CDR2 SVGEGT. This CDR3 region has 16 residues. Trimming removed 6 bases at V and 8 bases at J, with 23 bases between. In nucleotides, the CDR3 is TGTGCCAGCAGCTTGCTCCGTACAGGGCCTGGGGACATTCAGTACTTC. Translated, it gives CASSLLRTGPGDIQYF.